This T cell receptor beta chain was sequenced in a study of cytomegalovirus exposure and HLA in healthy donors. Germline CDR1 SEHNR, CDR2 FQNEAQ (reference sequence). V was pared by 3 bases and J by 2 bases, with 13 bases between. The CDR3 totals 15 residues. Amplification used 60 Vbeta primers and 13 Jbeta primers. Generated by immunoSEQ multiplex PCR, the TCRdb table keeps only in-frame clones and is missing some. The profile shows 85,000 to 130,000 clones, about four fifths of them singletons. The sample was PBMCs. This TCR was sampled from a woman in her forties or fifties in good health and CMV-seropositive. This chain links TRBV7-9 with TRBJ1-2; D is perhaps TRBD1 (6 bases). CDR3 bases: TGTGCCAGCAGCTTTACTACAGGGATAAACTATGGCTACACCTTC. It specifies CASSFTTGINYGYTF.